This T cell receptor beta chain appears in the sequencing data of a study of metastatic and nonmetastatic thyroid tumors. Study details: Thyroid patients, malignant and benign, had repertoires compared across blood and tumor or nodule tissue.

Germline CDR1 LNHDA, CDR2 SQIVND (reference sequence). The length of the CDR3 is 15 residues. The V end lost 1 base, the J end lost 2 bases, and 11 bases lay between the germline ends. Not a single patient had been given any form of treatment at any point before undergoing thyroid surgery. General study points: The study reportedly found significantly higher TCR beta diversity in malignant thyroid tumors than benign nodules, in blood and tumor.

The sample holds many counts of this clone. Its antigen is unidentified. Authors' analysis steps: For papillary thyroid cancer, a distant-metastasis classifier was constructed from CDR3 differences observed across clinicopathological groups. TCRdb redid the clone calls on the PCR reads using MiXCR. These V and J calls derive from TCRdb rather than the authors' analysis. The sample comprises about 32,000 clones, more than 15% of which are singletons, and 10% rests with the top ten. The specimen was blood. This clonotype was obtained from a female donor with papillary thyroid cancer or a benign thyroid nodule (not recorded which). Some clones in this sample may be carry-over from other donors' samples. The chain couples TRBV19 to TRBJ2-5, with D perhaps matching TRBD1 or TRBD2 (5 bases each). The CDR3 region is CASSIGGTLQETQYF. The CDR3 nucleotides are TGTGCCAGTAGTATAGGAGGGACCCTTCAAGAGACCCAGTACTTC.